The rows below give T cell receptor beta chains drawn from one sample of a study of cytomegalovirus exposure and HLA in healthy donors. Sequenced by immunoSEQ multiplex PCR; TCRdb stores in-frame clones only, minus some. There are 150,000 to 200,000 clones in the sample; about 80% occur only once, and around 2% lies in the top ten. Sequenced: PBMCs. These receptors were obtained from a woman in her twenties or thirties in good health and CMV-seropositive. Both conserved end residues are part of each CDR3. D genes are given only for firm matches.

cdr3_aa: CAWSVRGGFYDEQFF
cdr3_nt: TGTGCCTGGAGTGTACGGGGGGGCTTTTACGATGAGCAGTTCTTC
j_call: TRBJ2-1
cdr3_length: 15
v_call: TRBV30
d_call: TRBD2

cdr3_aa: CASSLFRINRGKNQPQHF
cdr3_nt: TGTGCCAGCAGCTTATTCAGAATTAACAGGGGCAAAAATCAGCCCCAGCATTTT
j_call: TRBJ1-5
cdr3_length: 18
v_call: TRBV7-8
d_call: TRBD1

cdr3_aa: CSARSETQYF
cdr3_nt: TGCAGTGCCCGTAGTGAAACGCAGTATTTT
j_call: TRBJ2-3
cdr3_length: 10
v_call: TRBV20-1
d_call: -

cdr3_aa: CASSLGLRIGSTNEKLFF
cdr3_nt: TGCGCCAGCAGCTTGGGCCTCAGAATTGGTAGCACTAATGAAAAACTGTTTTTT
j_call: TRBJ1-4
cdr3_length: 18
v_call: TRBV5-1
d_call: -

cdr3_aa: CASSEEGDQNTGELFF
cdr3_nt: TGCGCCAGCAGTGAGGAGGGCGACCAGAACACCGGGGAGCTGTTTTTT
j_call: TRBJ2-2
cdr3_length: 16
v_call: TRBV10-2
d_call: -